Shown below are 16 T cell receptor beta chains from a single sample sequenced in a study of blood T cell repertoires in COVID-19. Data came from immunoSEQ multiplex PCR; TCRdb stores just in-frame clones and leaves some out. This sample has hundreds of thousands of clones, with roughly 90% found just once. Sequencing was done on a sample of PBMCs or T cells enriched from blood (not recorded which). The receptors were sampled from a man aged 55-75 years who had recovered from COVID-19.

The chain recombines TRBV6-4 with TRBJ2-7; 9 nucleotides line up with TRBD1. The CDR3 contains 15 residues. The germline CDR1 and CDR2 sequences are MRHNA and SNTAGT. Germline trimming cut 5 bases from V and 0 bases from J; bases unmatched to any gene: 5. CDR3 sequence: CASSREQGASYEQYF. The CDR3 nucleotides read TGTGCCAGCAGTCGCGAACAGGGGGCCTCCTACGAGCAGTACTTC.

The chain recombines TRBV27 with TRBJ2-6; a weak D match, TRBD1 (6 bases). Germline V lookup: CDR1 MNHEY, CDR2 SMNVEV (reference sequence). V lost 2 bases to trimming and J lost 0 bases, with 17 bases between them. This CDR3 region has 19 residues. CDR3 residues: CASSLGFGQGHSGANVLTF. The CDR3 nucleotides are TGTGCCAGCAGTTTAGGGTTCGGGCAGGGGCACTCTGGGGCCAACGTCCTGACTTTC.

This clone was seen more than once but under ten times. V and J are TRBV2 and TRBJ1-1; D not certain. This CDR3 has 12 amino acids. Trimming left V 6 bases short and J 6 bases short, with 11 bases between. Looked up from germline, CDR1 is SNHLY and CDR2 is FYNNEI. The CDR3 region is CASRERFSEAFF. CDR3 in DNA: TGTGCCAGCAGGGAGCGGTTTTCTGAAGCTTTCTTT. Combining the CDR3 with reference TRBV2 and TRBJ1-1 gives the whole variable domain EPEVTQTPSHQVTQMGQEVILRCVPISNHLYFYWYRQILGQKVEFLVSFYNNEISEKSEIFDDQFSVERPDGSNFTLKIRSTKLEDSAMYFCASRERFSEAFFGQGTRLTVV.

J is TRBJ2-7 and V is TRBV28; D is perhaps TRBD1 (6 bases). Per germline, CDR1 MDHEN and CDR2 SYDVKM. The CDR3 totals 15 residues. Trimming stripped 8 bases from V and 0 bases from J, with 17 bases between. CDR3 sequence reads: CASLSGTRISYEQYF. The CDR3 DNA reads TGTGCCAGCTTATCCGGGACACGCATCTCCTACGAGCAGTACTTC.

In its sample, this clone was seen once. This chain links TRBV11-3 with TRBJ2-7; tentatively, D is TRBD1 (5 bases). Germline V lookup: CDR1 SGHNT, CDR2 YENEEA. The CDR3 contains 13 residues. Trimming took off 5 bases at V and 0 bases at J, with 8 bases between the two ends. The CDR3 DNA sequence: TGTGCCAGCAGCCCTGACAGCTCCTACGAGCAGTACTTC. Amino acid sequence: CASSPDSSYEQYF.

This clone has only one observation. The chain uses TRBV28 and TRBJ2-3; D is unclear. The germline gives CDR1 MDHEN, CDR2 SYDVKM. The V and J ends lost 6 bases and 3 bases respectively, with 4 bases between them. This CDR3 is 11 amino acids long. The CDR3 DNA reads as TGTGCCAGCAGGAGGACAGATACGCAGTATTTT. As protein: CASRRTDTQYF.

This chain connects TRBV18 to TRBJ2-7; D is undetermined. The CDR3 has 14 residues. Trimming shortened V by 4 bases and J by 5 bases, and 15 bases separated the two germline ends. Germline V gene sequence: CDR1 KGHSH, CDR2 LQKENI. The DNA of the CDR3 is TGTGCCAGCTCACTAGCCTCTTTGACGGACGAGCAGTACTTC. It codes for CASSLASLTDEQYF.

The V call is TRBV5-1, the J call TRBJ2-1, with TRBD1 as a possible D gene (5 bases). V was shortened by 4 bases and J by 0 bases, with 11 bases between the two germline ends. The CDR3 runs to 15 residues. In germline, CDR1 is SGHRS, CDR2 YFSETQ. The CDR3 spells CASSPTAISYNEQFF. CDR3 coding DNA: TGCGCCAGCAGCCCGACAGCTATCTCCTACAATGAGCAGTTCTTC. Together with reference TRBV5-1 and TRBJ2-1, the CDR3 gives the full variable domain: KAGVTQTPRYLIKTRGQQVTLSCSPISGHRSVSWYQQTPGQGLQFLFEYFSETQRNKGNFPGRFSGRQFSNSRSEMNVSTLELGDSALYLCASSPTAISYNEQFFGPGTRLTVL.

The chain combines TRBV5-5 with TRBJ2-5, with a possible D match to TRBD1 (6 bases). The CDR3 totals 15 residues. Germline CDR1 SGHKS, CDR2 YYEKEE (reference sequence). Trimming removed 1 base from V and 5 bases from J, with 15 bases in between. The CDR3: CASSLWDTPRETQYF. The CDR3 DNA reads TGTGCCAGCAGCTTGTGGGACACGCCACGGGAGACCCAGTACTTC. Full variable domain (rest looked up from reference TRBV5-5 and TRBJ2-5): DAGVTQSPTHLIKTRGQQVTLRCSPISGHKSVSWYQQVLGQGPQFIFQYYEKEERGRGNFPDRFSARQFPNYSSELNVNALLLGDSALYLCASSLWDTPRETQYFGPGTRLLVL.

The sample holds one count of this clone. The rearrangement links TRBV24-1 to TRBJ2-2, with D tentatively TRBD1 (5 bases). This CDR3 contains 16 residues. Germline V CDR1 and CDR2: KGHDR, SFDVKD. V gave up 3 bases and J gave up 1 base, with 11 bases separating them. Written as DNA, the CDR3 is TGTGCCACCAGTGATCACGGGCAGGGGAACACCGGGGAGCTGTTTTTT. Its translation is CATSDHGQGNTGELFF.

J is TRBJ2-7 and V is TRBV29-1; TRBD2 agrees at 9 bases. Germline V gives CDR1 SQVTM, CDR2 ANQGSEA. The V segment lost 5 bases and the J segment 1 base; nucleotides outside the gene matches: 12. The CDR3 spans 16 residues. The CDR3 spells CSVNTQTSGTSYEQYF. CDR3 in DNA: TGCAGCGTTAATACCCAGACTAGCGGAACATCCTACGAGCAGTACTTC.

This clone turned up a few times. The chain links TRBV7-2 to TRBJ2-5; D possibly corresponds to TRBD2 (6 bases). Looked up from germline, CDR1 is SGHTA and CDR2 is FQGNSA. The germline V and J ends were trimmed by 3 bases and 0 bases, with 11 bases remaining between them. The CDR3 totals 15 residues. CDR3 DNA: TGTGCCAGCAGCTTGGGGGGTTTGTACCAAGAGACCCAGTACTTC. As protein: CASSLGGLYQETQYF.

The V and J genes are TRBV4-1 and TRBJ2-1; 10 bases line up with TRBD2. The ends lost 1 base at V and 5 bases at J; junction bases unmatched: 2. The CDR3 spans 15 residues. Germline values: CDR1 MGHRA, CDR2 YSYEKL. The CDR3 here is CASSQGSGRDNEQFF. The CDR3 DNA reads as TGCGCCAGCAGCCAAGGCAGCGGGAGGGACAATGAGCAGTTCTTC.

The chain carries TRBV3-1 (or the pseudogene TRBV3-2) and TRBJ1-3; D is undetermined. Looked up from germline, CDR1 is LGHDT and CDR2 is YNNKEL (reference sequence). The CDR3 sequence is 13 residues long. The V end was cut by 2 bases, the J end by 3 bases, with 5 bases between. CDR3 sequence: CASSQFGGNTIYF. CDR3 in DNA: TGTGCCAGCAGCCAATTCGGTGGAAACACCATATATTTT.

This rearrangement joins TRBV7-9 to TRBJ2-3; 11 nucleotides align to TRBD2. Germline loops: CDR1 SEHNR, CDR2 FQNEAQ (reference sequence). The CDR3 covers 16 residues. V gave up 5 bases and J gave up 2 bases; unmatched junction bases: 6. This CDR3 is CASSKGLAGLTDTQYF. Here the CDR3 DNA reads TGTGCCAGCAGCAAAGGACTAGCGGGCCTCACAGATACGCAGTATTTT.

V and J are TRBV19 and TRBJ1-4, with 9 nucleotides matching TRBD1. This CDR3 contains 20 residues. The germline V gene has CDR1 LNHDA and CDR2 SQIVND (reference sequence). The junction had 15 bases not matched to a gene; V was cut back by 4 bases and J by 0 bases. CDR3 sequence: CASSTLMGQGGTATNEKLFF. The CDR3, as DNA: TGTGCCAGTAGTACCCTTATGGGACAGGGTGGGACGGCAACTAATGAAAAACTGTTTTTT.